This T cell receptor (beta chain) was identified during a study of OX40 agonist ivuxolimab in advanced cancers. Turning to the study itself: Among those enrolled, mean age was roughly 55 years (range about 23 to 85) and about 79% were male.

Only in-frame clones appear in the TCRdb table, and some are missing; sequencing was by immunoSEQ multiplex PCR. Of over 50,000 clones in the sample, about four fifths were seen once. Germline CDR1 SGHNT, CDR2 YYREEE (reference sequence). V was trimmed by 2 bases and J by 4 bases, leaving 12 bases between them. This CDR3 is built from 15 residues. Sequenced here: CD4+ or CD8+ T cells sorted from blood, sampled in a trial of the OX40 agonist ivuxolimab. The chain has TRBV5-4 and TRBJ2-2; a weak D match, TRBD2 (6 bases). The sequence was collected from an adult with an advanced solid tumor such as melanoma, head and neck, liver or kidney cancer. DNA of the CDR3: TGTGCCAGCAGCTTAGGCGGGACCGGCACCGGGGAGCTGTTTTTT. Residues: CASSLGGTGTGELFF.